These 22 T cell receptor beta chains originate from one sample sequenced in a study of patients and donors after allogeneic stem cell transplantation. TCRdb re-called the RT-PCR reads through MiXCR, storing one row per CDR3 protein. The data hold 390,000 or so distinct CDR3 sequences, with 16% observed a single time. Sequenced: blood, either unsorted or a sorted T cell fraction (not recorded which). Receptors were obtained from a human donor who was either an allogeneic HSCT recipient or a stem cell or donor lymphocyte infusion donor (not recorded which). It is not recorded whose cells these are; they may come from a transplant donor.

This clonotype was detected only a few times. The J gene is TRBJ1-1, the V gene TRBV4-1, with D tentatively TRBD1 (6 bases). From germline, CDR1 is MGHRA and CDR2 YSYEKL. Trimming left V 5 bases short and J 1 base short, with 14 bases between. This CDR3 is 15 amino acids long. In DNA, the CDR3 is TGCGCCAGCAGCTTCGGGGGCCCAGGGAACACTGAAGCTTTCTTT. Translating it yields CASSFGGPGNTEAFF.

Only a few counts were recorded for this clonotype. CDR3 region: CATSRTGIAQETQYF. Written as DNA, the CDR3 is TGTGCCACCAGTAGGACAGGGATCGCCCAAGAGACCCAGTACTTC. The chain employs TRBV24-1 and TRBJ2-5; TRBD1 agrees at 8 bases. J gave up 1 base and V 6 bases, and 6 bases lay outside the gene matches. Germline V gives CDR1 KGHDR, CDR2 SFDVKD. The CDR3 runs 15 residues.

This clonotype was counted only a few times. The chain employs TRBV4-3 and TRBJ2-5, with D perhaps TRBD1 (6 bases). Germline loops: CDR1 LGHNA, CDR2 YSLEER. The CDR3 extends over 19 amino acids. The V and J ends lost 1 base and 1 base respectively, with 22 bases between them. The CDR3 spells CASSQVLWLGGRFQETQYF. Here the CDR3 DNA reads TGCGCCAGCAGCCAAGTTCTGTGGTTAGGGGGAAGATTCCAAGAGACCCAGTACTTC.

The CDR3 bases are TGTGCCAGCAGGACTAGCGCTTACAATGAGCAGTTCTTC. This translates into CASRTSAYNEQFF. The V and J genes are TRBV2 and TRBJ2-1, with 8 bases lining up with TRBD2. After removal of 6 bases from V and 4 bases from J, the junction contained 2 bases not matched to a gene. The length of the CDR3 is 13 residues. Germline loops: CDR1 SNHLY, CDR2 FYNNEI.

This clonotype has just a few counts. This chain uses TRBV9 with TRBJ2-2; 9 nucleotides agree with TRBD1. V dropped 4 bases and J dropped 0; count of bases not matched to a gene: 10. Germline assignment: CDR1 SGDLS and CDR2 YYNGEE. The CDR3 sequence is 18 residues long. DNA for the CDR3: TGTGCCAGCAGCCCCCGGGGTGGGGACAGGGCGAACACCGGGGAGCTGTTTTTT. Protein product: CASSPRGGDRANTGELFF.

This clonotype came up a few times. The chain carries TRBV20-1 and TRBJ1-2, with D possibly TRBD1 on 6 matching bases. The CDR3 sequence is 15 residues long. Per germline, CDR1 DFQATT and CDR2 SNEGSKA (reference sequence). The germline V and J ends were trimmed by 5 bases and 3 bases, with 19 bases remaining between them. The CDR3 region is CSALSLHRAHYGYTF. For the CDR3, the DNA is TGCAGTGCTCTTTCGTTGCACAGGGCCCACTATGGCTACACCTTC.

This chain connects TRBV3-1 to TRBJ2-1; D perhaps matches TRBD1 (5 bases). Germline loops: CDR1 LGHDT, CDR2 YNNKEL (reference sequence). This CDR3 is 15 amino acids long. V was cut by 0 bases and J by 7 bases, with 13 bases left in between. Here the CDR3 reads CASSQDRQGSNEQFF. The CDR3 nucleotides read TGTGCCAGCAGCCAAGATCGGCAGGGATCGAATGAGCAGTTCTTC.

This clonotype came up a few times. This chain links TRBV4-3 with TRBJ2-7; the D gene is possibly TRBD1 (5 bases). V was trimmed by 0 bases and J by 2 bases, leaving 14 bases between them. Germline-derived CDR1 and CDR2 are LGHNA and YSLEER. This CDR3 has 16 amino acids. The CDR3 is CASSQEVAKGAYEQYF. CDR3 nucleotide sequence: TGCGCCAGCAGCCAAGAGGTCGCTAAAGGGGCCTACGAGCAGTACTTC.

This clonotype has a handful of counts. The chain employs TRBV7-2 and TRBJ2-7, with D possibly being TRBD1 (5 bases). The CDR3 runs 16 residues. Trimming pared 1 base from V and 4 bases from J, leaving 17 bases between. Germline assignment: CDR1 SGHTA and CDR2 FQGNSA. The CDR3 nucleotides are TGTGCCAGCAGCTTAGGAAGGGGCGGATTTTCGTACGAGCAGTACTTC. Amino acid sequence: CASSLGRGGFSYEQYF. The whole variable domain, filled in from reference TRBV7-2 and TRBJ2-7, reads GAGVSQSPSNKVTEKGKDVELRCDPISGHTALYWYRQSLGQGLEFLIYFQGNSAPDKSGLPSDRFSAERTGGSVSTLTIQRTQQEDSAVYLCASSLGRGGFSYEQYFGPGTRLTVT.

There are a few counts of this clonotype. The chain recombines TRBV4-2 with TRBJ1-2, with TRBD1 as a possible D gene (5 bases). Per the germline V gene, CDR1 is LGHNA and CDR2 is YNFKEQ. This CDR3 spans 12 amino acids. Trimming stripped 1 base from V and 6 bases from J, with 6 bases between. CDR3: CASSQVGDGYTF. The CDR3 DNA reads TGTGCCAGCAGCCAAGTAGGGGATGGCTACACCTTC.

J is TRBJ2-7 and V is TRBV5-1; 11 bases match TRBD2. After removal of 1 base from V and 2 bases from J, the junction contained 5 bases not matched to a gene. Germline CDR1 is SGHRS and CDR2 is YFSETQ. The CDR3 covers 16 residues. CDR3 nucleotide sequence: TGCGCCAGCAGCTTGTCTAGCGGGGGGCCAACCTACGAGCAGTACTTC. This gives the protein CASSLSSGGPTYEQYF.

V is TRBV5-1 and J is TRBJ2-7, with a tentative D call TRBD1 (6 bases). The CDR3 loop spans 14 amino acids. From germline, CDR1 is SGHRS and CDR2 YFSETQ. The germline V and J ends were trimmed by 0 bases and 6 bases, with 13 bases remaining between them. The CDR3 reads CASSLEVTGIEQYF. CDR3 bases: TGCGCCAGCAGCTTGGAGGTGACAGGTATCGAGCAGTACTTC.

The rearrangement joins TRBV5-1 to TRBJ2-2; D may be TRBD2 (5 bases). V was pared by 0 bases and J by 14 bases, with 17 bases between. CDR3 size: 14 residues. Germline lookup yields CDR1 SGHRS and CDR2 YFSETQ. CDR3: CASSLAEGLRELFF. CDR3 sequence (DNA): TGCGCCAGCAGCTTGGCCGAGGGCCTACGAGAACTGTTTTTT.

The rearrangement uses TRBV29-1 and TRBJ1-1; D not resolved. The CDR3 covers 16 residues. V was shortened by 4 bases and J by 0 bases, with 18 bases between the two germline ends. The germline CDR1 and CDR2 sequences are SQVTM and ANQGSEA. The CDR3 bases are TGCAGCGTTGGGCGGGAGGCGGGCCCTATGAACACTGAAGCTTTCTTT. Translated, it gives CSVGREAGPMNTEAFF.

The chain carries TRBV5-1 and TRBJ2-5; D gene uncertain. CDR3 size: 12 residues. Per the germline V gene, CDR1 is SGHRS and CDR2 is YFSETQ. Trimming pared 5 bases from V and 5 bases from J, leaving 10 bases between. DNA for the CDR3: TGCGCCAGCAGTGGAAACATTGAGACCCAGTACTTC. Amino acid sequence: CASSGNIETQYF.

This clonotype was observed a few times. The DNA of the CDR3 is TGCGCCAGCAGGAGAGCGGGAGTGATTAGAGATGAGCAGTTCTTC. This encodes CASRRAGVIRDEQFF. V gene TRBV4-1 combines with J gene TRBJ2-1; 8 bases are shared with TRBD2. Trimming took 6 bases from V and 8 from J; bases not matched to a gene: 12. Germline CDR1 is MGHRA and CDR2 is YSYEKL. The CDR3 is made up of 15 amino acids.

This clonotype was picked up many times. This sequence joins TRBV4-3 and TRBJ2-5; no clear D. With 0 bases removed from V and 4 bases from J, the gap between germline ends came to 6 bases. Germline V gene sequence: CDR1 LGHNA, CDR2 YSLEER. This CDR3 is built from 13 residues. In nucleotides, the CDR3 is TGCGCCAGCAGCCAAGACCCGGGAGAGACCCAGTACTTC. Amino acids: CASSQDPGETQYF.

The chain links TRBV6-1 to TRBJ1-2, with 7 nucleotides matching TRBD1. This CDR3 contains 13 residues. CDR1 is MNHNS, CDR2 SASEGT, per germline. V lost 6 bases and J lost 4; bases outside the gene matches: 5. The CDR3 loop is CASRSTGIYGYTF. DNA for the CDR3: TGTGCCAGCAGATCGACAGGGATCTATGGCTACACCTTC.

The chain joins TRBV5-1 to TRBJ1-1; 12 bases agree with TRBD1. J gave up 0 bases and V 2 bases, and 14 bases lay outside the gene matches. CDR3 length: 20 residues. CDR1 is SGHRS, CDR2 YFSETQ, per germline. CDR3 nucleotide sequence: TGCGCCAGCAGCTTAGGGACAGGGGGCATCTACCCTGGACTGAACACTGAAGCTTTCTTT. Protein: CASSLGTGGIYPGLNTEAFF.

This clonotype was observed at least ten times. V is TRBV10-3 and J is TRBJ2-3; TRBD2 matches 7 bases. Trimming cost V 2 bases and J 6 bases; bases outside gene matches: 5. The CDR3 totals 14 residues. Germline-derived CDR1 and CDR2 are ENHRY and SYGVKD. CDR3 residues: CAISEGTSADTQYF. CDR3 DNA sequence: TGTGCCATCAGTGAGGGAACTAGCGCCGATACGCAGTATTTT.

This clonotype showed up just a few times. This chain joins TRBV7-3 and TRBJ2-1; D might be TRBD2 (6 bases). This CDR3 is 12 amino acids long. The germline V gene encodes CDR1 SGHTA and CDR2 FQGTGA. V shed 1 base and J shed 9 bases, with 7 bases lying between them. The CDR3 region is CASSLMGGEQFF. The CDR3 nucleotides are TGTGCCAGCAGCTTAATGGGGGGTGAGCAGTTCTTC.

The V gene is TRBV7-6, the J gene TRBJ1-3, with 7 bases aligning to TRBD1. The germline gives CDR1 SGHVS, CDR2 FNYEAQ. This CDR3 region has 16 residues. Unmatched junction bases numbered 2, after V lost 0 bases and J lost 0 bases. In DNA, the CDR3 is TGTGCCAGCAGCTTAGCCACAGGGGACTCTGGAAACACCATATATTTT. As protein: CASSLATGDSGNTIYF.